This TCR beta chain was identified in a study of post-analysis software for immune sequencing data. Study information: Recorded disease courses covered relapsing-remitting, secondary progressive and progressive-relapsing multiple sclerosis. Some patients had no subtype annotation. Study-wide results and limits: Comparison of patients with controls showed five or six TRBV segments more frequent in patients, TRBV5-6, TRBV5-1 and TRBV20-1 among them. Samples sharing a preparation batch grouped tightly together when assessed by F measure. Compared against controls, patients with multiple sclerosis displayed significantly lower normalized Chao1 diversity.

Unique molecular identifiers were built into the TCR beta cDNA libraries. T cells numbering about 0.85 to 10 million yielded cDNA molecules that totaled roughly 0.5 million. TCRdb analysed the PCR reads with MiXCR anew, one entry per CDR3 protein. Altogether roughly 600,000 distinct CDR3 sequences are present, about 44% being singletons, with the ten largest covering more than 1.5%. Deletions cut 0 bases from V and 0 bases from J, with 6 bases between. Germline-derived CDR1 and CDR2 are LGHDT and YNNKEL (reference sequence). There are 15 residues in the CDR3. As to this clonotype: The antigen is undetermined.

The clonotype was recovered from a girl aged 10-17 years with multiple sclerosis. The rearrangement links TRBV3-1 to TRBJ2-1, with D uncertain. Specimen: blood. CDR3 amino acids: CASSQEVSSYNEQFF. The CDR3 DNA reads as TGTGCCAGCAGCCAAGAGGTGAGCTCCTACAATGAGCAGTTCTTC.